This TCR beta chain was documented in a study of shared clonotypes between healthy human individuals. Study-level results: Rarefaction analysis demonstrated incomplete sorted-subset sequencing notwithstanding large depth. Sequencing depth was expected to influence donor clonotype sharing.

Each of the donors was a healthy adult who was HIV-negative and had not had a recent acute infection or vaccination. Deep was the level used in running the assay. Clones were read by immunoSEQ multiplex PCR, and TCRdb kept only the in-frame ones, dropping some. The repertoire consists of about 1.1 million clones, with about 80% occurring once and the leading ten covering roughly 0.62%. Comments on this clone: The target antigen is unknown.

CDR1 MRHNA and CDR2 SNTAGT come from the germline V gene. The V end lost 2 bases, the J end lost 12 bases, and 11 bases lay between the germline ends. The CDR3 contains 12 residues. The sequenced sample consisted of memory CD4+ T cells from PBMCs. The subset denotes: CD45RA-negative fraction. The chain is built from TRBV6-4 and TRBJ2-1; D unresolved. This receptor was obtained from a man aged 18 to 30 in good health. Some clones in this sample may be carry-over from other donors' samples. CDR3 loop: CASSDGFVGQFF. Here the CDR3 DNA reads TGTGCCAGCAGTGACGGGTTTGTCGGGCAGTTCTTC.